These 29 T cell receptor beta chains share one sample of origin, sequenced in a study of shared clonotypes between healthy human individuals. The assay was immunoSEQ multiplex PCR, and TCRdb's table has in-frame clones only and misses some. The top ten hold about 34% of the sample, which has more than 550,000 clones, about nine tenths seen once. The material sequenced was memory CD8+ T cells from PBMCs. Subset given: CD45RO+ cells pooled with CCR7-negative TemRA cells. Receptors were obtained from a young man in good health. Some clones in this sample may be carry-over from other donors' samples.

Of note for this clone: This same CDR3 is encoded by further DNA sequences in the sample. The CDR3 region has the DNA TGTGCCAGCAGCTTGGGCGTTGAGCAGTTCTTC. It is translated as CASSLGVEQFF. This chain uses TRBV5-6 with TRBJ2-1; D is undetermined. The ends were cut back, 0 bases at V and 9 bases at J, with 4 bases in the middle. This CDR3 is built from 11 residues. Germline V gene data show CDR1 as SGHDT and CDR2 as YYEEEE.

In DNA, the CDR3 is TGTGCCAGCAGCGTAGAGGGGGATCCCCGCTCCTACGAGCAGTACTTC. Translation gives CASSVEGDPRSYEQYF. This chain links TRBV9 with TRBJ2-7; tentatively, D is TRBD1 (6 bases). The CDR3 covers 16 residues. With 0 bases removed from V and 0 bases from J, the gap between germline ends came to 13 bases. CDR1 SGDLS and CDR2 YYNGEE come from the germline V gene.

A few counts support this clone. This rearrangement joins TRBV6-5 to TRBJ1-5; no clear D gene. CDR1 and CDR2 from the germline V gene are MNHEY and SVGAGI. This CDR3 spans 15 amino acids. V was trimmed by 6 bases and J by 4 bases, leaving 16 bases between them. CDR3 sequence (DNA): TGTGCCAGCAGGGCCGCCGGGTCTGGAAATCAGCCCCAGCATTTT. Its translation: CASRAAGSGNQPQHF.

CDR3: CASSYTGTLGYNEQFF. CDR3 coding DNA: TGTGCCAGCAGCTACACAGGGACCCTGGGTTACAATGAGCAGTTCTTC. The chain has TRBV11-2 and TRBJ2-1; D perhaps matches TRBD1 (6 bases). This CDR3 has 16 residues. Germline V gives CDR1 SGHAT, CDR2 FQNNGV. V gave up 4 bases and J gave up 4 bases, with 17 bases separating them.

This chain joins TRBV7-6 and TRBJ1-4; possibly TRBD1 for D (5 bases). V shed 5 bases and J shed 3 bases, with 13 bases lying between them. This CDR3 has 15 amino acids. Germline V gene sequence: CDR1 SGHVS, CDR2 FNYEAQ. The CDR3 here is CASSRIWGPNEKLFF. The CDR3 DNA follows: TGTGCCAGCAGCCGTATTTGGGGCCCTAATGAAAAACTGTTTTTT.

The chain joins TRBV11-2 to TRBJ1-4; 10 positions agree with TRBD1. The J segment lost 8 bases and the V segment lost 4 bases, leaving 10 bases of the junction unmatched. The CDR3 is 16 residues long. The germline gives CDR1 SGHAT, CDR2 FQNNGV. The chain's CDR3 is CASSSPAGTGEEKLFF. CDR3 nucleotide sequence: TGTGCCAGCAGCTCGCCCGCCGGGACAGGGGAGGAAAAACTGTTTTTT. The complete variable domain, with remaining parts taken from reference TRBV11-2 and TRBJ1-4, reads EAGVAQSPRYKIIEKRQSVAFWCNPISGHATLYWYQQILGQGPKLLIQFQNNGVVDDSQLPKDRFSAERLKGVDSTLKIQPAKLEDSAVYLCASSSPAGTGEEKLFFGSGTQLSVL.

The V call is TRBV6-6, the J call TRBJ2-1; 9 bases align to TRBD1. Germline V gene lookup returns CDR1 MNHNY and CDR2 SVGAGI (reference sequence). The CDR3 runs to 14 residues. Trimming took 8 bases from V and 6 from J; bases not matched to a gene: 8. The CDR3 is CASAPGQGINEQFF. CDR3 nucleotides: TGTGCCAGCGCCCCGGGACAGGGCATCAATGAGCAGTTCTTC.

This clone showed up just once. The J gene is TRBJ2-3, the V gene TRBV5-8, with 13 bases lining up with TRBD2. CDR1 and CDR2 (germline): SGHTS, YDEGEE. With 3 bases clipped from V and 2 bases from J, the junction kept 3 bases outside the gene matches. CDR3 size: 16 residues. The CDR3 loop reads CASSWGLAGNTDTQYF. As DNA, the CDR3 is TGTGCCAGCAGCTGGGGACTAGCGGGAAACACAGATACGCAGTATTTT.

This clone was picked up one time. The rearrangement joins TRBV5-1 to TRBJ1-2; tentatively, D is TRBD1 (6 bases). V was cut by 2 bases and J by 6 bases, with 11 bases left in between. Per germline, CDR1 SGHRS and CDR2 YFSETQ. This CDR3 spans 13 amino acids. CDR3 sequence reads: CASSFGGGDGYTF. The CDR3 DNA reads TGCGCCAGCAGCTTTGGGGGCGGTGATGGCTACACCTTC.

A single count supports this clone. The chain carries TRBV6-1 and TRBJ2-7; the D gene is possibly TRBD2 (6 bases). Looked up from germline, CDR1 is MNHNS and CDR2 is SASEGT. V was trimmed by 11 bases and J by 0 bases, leaving 17 bases between them. The CDR3 spans 14 residues. DNA of the CDR3: TGTGCCGCCCAGGTTAGCGGCCTCTCCTACGAGCAGTACTTC. This sequence encodes CAAQVSGLSYEQYF.

This clone showed up just once. The chain employs TRBV7-3 and TRBJ2-1; D gene uncertain. The CDR3 contains 14 residues. Per germline, CDR1 SGHTA and CDR2 FQGTGA. With 1 base removed from V and 5 bases from J, the gap between germline ends came to 9 bases. The CDR3 protein is CASSLIASHNEQFF. In DNA form, the CDR3 reads TGTGCCAGCAGCTTAATTGCATCTCACAATGAGCAGTTCTTC.

The chain has TRBV13 and TRBJ2-1; the D is unclear. The germline V and J ends were trimmed by 1 base and 3 bases, with 7 bases remaining between them. Germline values: CDR1 PRHDT, CDR2 FYEKMQ (reference sequence). This CDR3 has 14 amino acids. The CDR3, as DNA: TGTGCCAGCAGCTTAGCAGGCCACTACAATGAGCAGTTCTTC. It codes for CASSLAGHYNEQFF.

The V gene is TRBV7-9, the J gene TRBJ2-7; D remains unclear. The germline V gene encodes CDR1 SEHNR and CDR2 FQNEAQ (reference sequence). V lost 5 bases and J 6 bases, leaving 14 bases between the germline ends. This CDR3 region has 13 residues. This CDR3 reads CASSPGSGGEQYF. Written as DNA, the CDR3 is TGTGCCAGCAGCCCAGGATCTGGCGGCGAGCAGTACTTC.

This clone was picked up a small number of times. The chain recombines TRBV29-1 with TRBJ1-1, with D tentatively TRBD1 (5 bases). Germline CDR1 reads SQVTM; CDR2 reads ANQGSEA. CDR3 length: 11 residues. Trimming cost V 7 bases and J 6 bases, with 12 bases left between them. This CDR3 is CSARGASEAFF. DNA of the CDR3: TGCAGCGCTCGAGGGGCCTCTGAAGCTTTCTTT.

The chain has TRBV29-1 and TRBJ2-3, with 11 nucleotides matching TRBD1. The CDR3 extends over 14 amino acids. Germline V lookup: CDR1 SQVTM, CDR2 ANQGSEA. The V gene end was trimmed by 7 bases and the J gene end by 1 base; junction bases not matched to a gene: 4. The CDR3 is CSGGQGVRTDTQYF. In DNA form, the CDR3 reads TGCAGCGGGGGACAGGGGGTCCGCACAGATACGCAGTATTTT.

Only one count was recorded for this clone. The chain recombines TRBV7-9 with TRBJ2-1; D is unclear. Germline-derived CDR1 and CDR2 are SEHNR and FQNEAQ (reference sequence). The V end was cut by 4 bases, the J end by 0 bases, with 16 bases between. This CDR3 spans 17 amino acids. As DNA, the CDR3 is TGTGCCAGCAGCTCACCTATGGCGGTAAGCTCCTACAATGAGCAGTTCTTC. The encoded protein is CASSSPMAVSSYNEQFF.

The V and J genes are TRBV7-2 and TRBJ2-3; 10 positions agree with TRBD1. The CDR3 is 16 amino acids. V was pared by 1 base and J by 4 bases, with 5 bases of the junction left unmatched. Germline values: CDR1 SGHTA, CDR2 FQGNSA. Here the CDR3 reads CASSLDRDRGADTQYF. In DNA form, the CDR3 reads TGTGCCAGCAGCTTAGATCGGGACAGGGGAGCAGATACGCAGTATTTT.

The chain combines TRBV10-3 with TRBJ2-1, with 7 bases fitting TRBD1. After removal of 4 bases from V and 5 bases from J, the junction contained 8 bases not matched to a gene. Germline assignment: CDR1 ENHRY and CDR2 SYGVKD. The length of the CDR3 is 15 residues. The CDR3 here is CAISGQGDTNNEQFF. CDR3 sequence (DNA): TGTGCCATCAGTGGCCAGGGGGACACAAACAATGAGCAGTTCTTC.

As to this clone: This sample includes further DNA sequences coding for the same CDR3. V and J are TRBV6-5 and TRBJ1-2, with D possibly TRBD1 on 5 matching bases. With 5 bases removed from V and 5 bases from J, the gap between germline ends came to 15 bases. Germline assignment: CDR1 MNHEY and CDR2 SVGAGI. The CDR3 extends over 14 amino acids. CDR3 in DNA: TGTGCCAGCAGTCCTCGCGGTGGGACTTATGGCTACACCTTC. Its protein product is CASSPRGGTYGYTF.

The J gene is TRBJ2-3, the V gene TRBV7-8, with D unresolved. With 1 base removed from V and 2 bases from J, the gap between germline ends came to 10 bases. The CDR3 spans 15 residues. Germline-derived CDR1 and CDR2 are SGHVS and FQNEAQ. This CDR3 reads CASSLGVAHTDTQYF. As DNA, the CDR3 is TGTGCCAGCAGCTTAGGGGTAGCACACACAGATACGCAGTATTTT.

The chain employs TRBV30 and TRBJ1-2; the D is unclear. Germline values: CDR1 GTSNPN, CDR2 SVGIG (reference sequence). The CDR3 contains 13 residues. Trimming removed 5 bases from V and 5 bases from J, with 15 bases in between. The CDR3 coding sequence is TGTGCCTGGGCCCTGTTTCTGACATATGGCTACACCTTC. Translating it yields CAWALFLTYGYTF.

This clone has a single count. Other DNA sequences of this sample code for an identical CDR3. V usage is TRBV15 and J usage is TRBJ1-5; no clear D gene. Germline assignment: CDR1 LNHNV and CDR2 YYDKDF (reference sequence). The V end was cut by 0 bases, the J end by 2 bases, with 2 bases between. This CDR3 spans 13 amino acids. Written as DNA, the CDR3 is TGTGCCACCAGCAGAGAAGGCAATCAGCCCCAGCATTTT. This sequence encodes CATSREGNQPQHF.

The CDR3 reads CASGGWDTGDEQYF. The CDR3 DNA follows: TGTGCCAGCGGGGGGTGGGACACGGGCGACGAGCAGTACTTC. The chain links TRBV6-1 to TRBJ2-7; perhaps D is TRBD1 or TRBD2 (6 bases each). Germline V CDR1 and CDR2: MNHNS, SASEGT. V lost 8 bases, J lost 5 bases, and 19 bases lay in between. CDR3 length: 14 residues.

The rearrangement uses TRBV25-1 and TRBJ1-1; D is unclear. Germline loops: CDR1 MGHDK, CDR2 SYGVNS. There are 14 residues in the CDR3. The V end was cut by 6 bases, the J end by 2 bases, with 13 bases between. The CDR3 loop is CASRADVRNTEAFF. The CDR3 DNA reads as TGTGCCAGCAGGGCAGACGTAAGAAACACTGAAGCTTTCTTT.

The V gene is TRBV7-6, the J gene TRBJ2-1, with TRBD1 as a possible D gene (6 bases). Germline CDR1 SGHVS, CDR2 FNYEAQ. The CDR3 has 14 residues. V shed 2 bases and J shed 6 bases, with 11 bases lying between them. The CDR3 bases are TGTGCCAGCAGCTTACTGGGGGCTATCAATGAGCAGTTCTTC. Protein: CASSLLGAINEQFF.

On this clone itself: This sequence is one base from a far larger clone and is likely a read error. The chain is built from TRBV5-6 and TRBJ2-7, with D perhaps matching TRBD2 (6 bases). The CDR3 runs to 17 residues. Trimming shortened V by 1 base and J by 0 bases, and 17 bases separated the two germline ends. Germline CDR1 SGHDT, CDR2 YYEEEE. The CDR3 DNA reads as TGTGCCAGCAGCTTGCCTTTCGGGGGTTCCTTCTCCTACGAGCAGTACTTC. Translation gives CASSLPFGGSFSYEQYF.

The chain employs TRBV4-1 and TRBJ2-2; 12 bases agree with TRBD1. Trimming at V came to 5 bases and at J to 5 bases, leaving 3 bases not matched to a gene. Germline V lookup: CDR1 MGHRA, CDR2 YSYEKL. This CDR3 region has 15 residues. CDR3 protein: CASSLGQGATGELFF. Here the CDR3 DNA reads TGCGCCAGCAGCTTGGGACAGGGGGCGACCGGGGAGCTGTTTTTT.

The chain has TRBV7-9 and TRBJ2-2; 9 bases align to TRBD1. The CDR3 contains 16 residues. Germline values: CDR1 SEHNR, CDR2 FQNEAQ (reference sequence). With 4 bases clipped from V and 2 bases from J, the junction kept 5 bases outside the gene matches. The DNA for the CDR3 is TGTGCCAGCAGCTCACGGGACAGGGAAAACACCGGGGAGCTGTTTTTT. The encoded protein is CASSSRDRENTGELFF.

V gene TRBV5-1 combines with J gene TRBJ2-7, with D tentatively TRBD1 (5 bases). The germline V and J ends were trimmed by 5 bases and 0 bases, with 9 bases remaining between them. The CDR3 loop spans 13 amino acids. Looked up from germline, CDR1 is SGHRS and CDR2 is YFSETQ. The CDR3: CASSKGNSYEQYF. The DNA of the CDR3 is TGCGCCAGCAGTAAGGGGAACTCCTACGAGCAGTACTTC.